The clone carrying this TCR beta chain was counted a few times. Its antigen is not known. Germline V gives CDR1 MNHEY, CDR2 SMNVEV (reference sequence). The CDR3 is 14 residues long. The junction had 4 bases not matched to a gene; V was cut back by 6 bases and J by 3 bases. TCR cDNA, made by 5'RACE template switching, carried an added universal primer site and UMIs. TCRdb reprocessed the 5' RACE reads with MiXCR, giving one entry per CDR3 protein. The data hold about 74,000 distinct CDR3 sequences, with around 6.5% observed a single time. This specimen belongs to a study of T cells after yellow fever vaccination. General study results and limits: Researchers report a weaker secondary response that nonetheless peaked faster, day 5 versus 15.

The TCR sequence derives from a man younger than 35 who received the YFV17D yellow fever vaccine. The sample was CD8+ T cells sorted from PBMCs, taken around 5 days after the first yellow fever vaccination. This chain connects TRBV27 to TRBJ2-1, with TRBD1 matching over 8 bases. The CDR3 region is CASRTGALYNEQFF. The CDR3 coding sequence is TGTGCCAGCAGGACAGGGGCCCTCTACAATGAGCAGTTCTTC.